These 6 T cell receptor beta chains came from one sample sequenced in a study of blood T cells in healthy people across ages (dated by TCRdb to between 2014 and 2017). Libraries were made using 5' RACE. These reads were obtained on an Illumina HiSeq 2500. The second PCR ran for roughly 6 to 11 cycles and used a J-beta primer mix along with a sample-barcoded 5' primer. Through fastp at Q25 and MiXCR, TCRdb rebuilt clones from the public reads, retaining in-frame beta chains. Identical CDR3 proteins give one entry, which carries the most common genes and DNA. The table for this sample lists over 600,000 distinct CDR3 sequences; 56% of them were counted only once. The ten largest clones take up 20% to 30% of the sample. The sample consisted of blood. All receptors come from a man aged 40-49 years in good health.

The chain carries TRBV27 and TRBJ2-7; TRBD2 aligns across 12 bases. With 6 bases clipped from V and 6 bases from J, the junction kept 6 bases outside the gene matches. Germline-derived CDR1 and CDR2 are MNHEY and SMNVEV (reference sequence). The CDR3 consists of 14 residues. CDR3 in DNA: TGTGCCAGCAGGCCGACTAGCGGGGGCTGCGAGCAGTACTTC. It translates to CASRPTSGGCEQYF.

The chain couples TRBV29-1 to TRBJ1-2, with TRBD1 as a possible D gene (6 bases). Trimming took 3 bases from V and 3 from J, leaving 11 bases between them. Germline V gene sequence: CDR1 SQVTM, CDR2 ANQGSEA. This CDR3 has 13 amino acids. The CDR3: CSVDNRVDYGYTF. Written as DNA, the CDR3 is TGCAGCGTTGATAACAGGGTGGACTATGGCTACACCTTC.

This chain connects TRBV6-2 or TRBV6-3 to TRBJ1-5; tentative D call: TRBD1 (5 bases). The CDR3 consists of 13 residues. Looked up from germline, CDR1 is MNHEY and CDR2 is SVGEGT. Trimming shortened V by 5 bases and J by 6 bases, and 11 bases separated the two germline ends. DNA for the CDR3: TGTGCCAGCAGTGACCCGGGGGTTCAGCCCCAGCATTTT. Translating gives CASSDPGVQPQHF.

This chain uses TRBV12-3 or TRBV12-4 with TRBJ2-1; D unresolved. V lost 6 bases, J lost 9 bases, and 15 bases lay in between. The CDR3 loop spans 13 amino acids. CDR3 DNA: TGTGCCAGCAGCCCCGGGCTAGAAGGTGAGCAGTTCTTC. Protein product: CASSPGLEGEQFF.

This clonotype appeared a few times. The rearrangement links TRBV20-1 to TRBJ2-7; a possible D gene is TRBD2 (5 bases). Germline V gene sequence: CDR1 DFQATT, CDR2 SNEGSKA (reference sequence). With 3 bases removed from V and 0 bases from J, the gap between germline ends came to 9 bases. The CDR3 contains 13 residues. The CDR3 DNA is TGCAGTGCTAGGGAGGCCAGCTCCTACGAGCAGTACTTC. Its translation is CSAREASSYEQYF.

The chain combines TRBV20-1 with TRBJ2-1; 10 nucleotides line up with TRBD2. Trimming cost V 1 base and J 10 bases; bases outside gene matches: 10. The CDR3 has 15 residues. The germline CDR1 and CDR2 sequences are DFQATT and SNEGSKA (reference sequence). The CDR3 is CSARGLAGDAGEQFF. CDR3 sequence (DNA): TGCAGTGCTAGAGGGCTAGCGGGAGACGCGGGGGAGCAGTTCTTC.